The next 2 T cell receptor beta chains were all read from a single sample in a study of blood T cells in healthy people across ages. For the second PCR, which ran for roughly 7 to 11 cycles, a sample-barcoded 5' primer and a J-beta primer mix were used. One entry per CDR3 protein results from TCRdb running MiXCR on the 5' RACE reads. This sample has some 730,000 distinct CDR3 sequences, with about a fifth found just once. The sequenced sample was blood. Every receptor here comes from a man between 65 and 85 years old in good health.

CDR3 in DNA: TGTGCCAGCAGCTCTGCCCCCGGGACAGCCCCAGATACGCAGTATTTT. Translated: CASSSAPGTAPDTQYF. The rearrangement uses TRBV7-6 and TRBJ2-3, with TRBD1 matching 7 bases. Trimming at V came to 4 bases and at J to 4 bases, leaving 11 bases not matched to a gene. This CDR3 contains 16 residues. Germline loops: CDR1 SGHVS, CDR2 FNYEAQ.

The chain links TRBV5-1 to TRBJ1-4, with D maybe TRBD1 (6 bases). Trimming shortened V by 4 bases and J by 8 bases, and 21 bases separated the two germline ends. The CDR3 has 16 residues. Germline assignment: CDR1 SGHRS and CDR2 YFSETQ. The CDR3 DNA sequence: TGCGCCAGCAGCGGAGGGCAGGGGCGCGTGGAGGAAAAACTGTTTTTT. Translating gives CASSGGQGRVEEKLFF.